The 30 T cell receptor beta chains below all came from one sample that was sequenced in a study of blood T cell repertoires in COVID-19. The table came from immunoSEQ multiplex PCR; TCRdb's copy has only in-frame clones and leaves some out. The repertoire holds around 300,000 clones, with around 85% as singletons. The sequenced sample consisted of peripheral blood. These receptors originate from a woman aged 70-85 years with acute or convalescent COVID-19.

The chain combines TRBV6-6 with TRBJ1-1; 11 nucleotides align to TRBD1. CDR1 MNHNY and CDR2 SVGAGI come from the germline V gene (reference sequence). The CDR3 covers 15 residues. J gave up 5 bases and V 7 bases, and 9 bases lay outside the gene matches. CDR3 DNA: TGTGCCAGCACCTACGGGACAGGGGGTGGGACTGAAGCTTTCTTT. Amino acids: CASTYGTGGGTEAFF.

The chain carries TRBV5-5 and TRBJ2-3; 9 positions match TRBD2. The trim removed 0 bases at V and 1 base at J, leaving 9 bases unmatched. The CDR3 sequence is 18 residues long. CDR1 SGHKS and CDR2 YYEKEE come from the germline V gene (reference sequence). The chain's CDR3 is CASSLVPILAGGTDTQYF. Written as DNA, the CDR3 is TGTGCCAGCAGCTTGGTACCCATCTTAGCGGGGGGCACAGATACGCAGTATTTT.

A few counts support this clone. The chain couples TRBV19 to TRBJ1-1, with no clear D. Per germline, CDR1 LNHDA and CDR2 SQIVND (reference sequence). V gave up 8 bases and J gave up 8 bases, with 12 bases separating them. There are 11 residues in the CDR3. CDR3 in DNA: TGTGCCAGTTGGAGACGGGGAGAAGCTTTCTTT. It is translated as CASWRRGEAFF. The entire variable domain, with the rest obtained from reference TRBV19 and TRBJ1-1, is as follows: DGGITQSPKYLFRKEGQNVTLSCEQNLNHDAMYWYRQDPGQGLRLIYYSQIVNDFQKGDIAEGYSVSREKKESFPLTVTSAQKNPTAFYLCASWRRGEAFFGQGTRLTVV.

The chain recombines TRBV4-1 with TRBJ1-4; weak D call: TRBD1 (5 bases). V was shortened by 0 bases and J by 5 bases, with 16 bases between the two germline ends. The CDR3 is 17 residues long. Germline CDR1 MGHRA, CDR2 YSYEKL. CDR3 nucleotides: TGCGCCAGCAGCCAAGATCTTCGTCGGGGGGTGAATGAAAAACTGTTTTTT. This gives the protein CASSQDLRRGVNEKLFF.

The chain carries TRBV27 and TRBJ2-7, with D perhaps TRBD2 (5 bases). From germline, CDR1 is MNHEY and CDR2 SMNVEV (reference sequence). This CDR3 has 13 residues. With 5 bases removed from V and 5 bases from J, the gap between germline ends came to 13 bases. Here the CDR3 reads CASSNWAGDEQYF. DNA for the CDR3: TGTGCCAGCAGTAATTGGGCGGGCGACGAGCAGTACTTC.

This CDR3 reads CASSLGQRLDTQYF. CDR3 DNA sequence: TGTGCCAGCAGCTTGGGTCAGCGGCTAGATACGCAGTATTTT. The chain uses TRBV5-8 and TRBJ2-3; D perhaps matches TRBD2 (5 bases). CDR1 and CDR2 (germline): SGHTS, YDEGEE. V gave up 0 bases and J gave up 5 bases, with 10 bases separating them. CDR3 length: 14 residues.

As DNA, the CDR3 is TGTGCCAGCAGCCCGGCCGGGACAGGGAGCTTCTCTCCCCTCCACTTT. It codes for CASSPAGTGSFSPLHF. The chain uses TRBV7-8 and TRBJ1-6, with 9 bases matching TRBD1. Looked up from germline, CDR1 is SGHVS and CDR2 is FQNEAQ. The trim removed 5 bases at V and 13 bases at J, leaving 15 bases unmatched. The CDR3 covers 16 residues.

V usage is TRBV4-1 and J usage is TRBJ2-1; 9 bases map to TRBD1. V lost 3 bases, J lost 7 bases, and 10 bases stayed unmatched. The CDR3 covers 16 residues. Per the germline V gene, CDR1 is MGHRA and CDR2 is YSYEKL. CDR3 bases: TGCGCCAGCAGCCAGTCCCGGGACAGGGAGCATAATGAGCAGTTCTTC. Its translation is CASSQSRDREHNEQFF.

The chain combines TRBV3-1 (or the pseudogene TRBV3-2) with TRBJ2-1, with 7 bases matching TRBD1. The CDR3 loop spans 18 amino acids. Germline V gene sequence: CDR1 LGHDT, CDR2 YNNKEL (reference sequence). Trimming at V came to 6 bases and at J to 9 bases, leaving 23 bases not matched to a gene. The CDR3 protein is CASSSYPFGQVSFGEQFF. DNA of the CDR3: TGTGCCAGCAGTTCCTACCCATTTGGACAGGTTTCATTTGGTGAGCAGTTCTTC.

This sequence joins TRBV5-1 and TRBJ2-7; D perhaps matches TRBD2 (5 bases). Trimming removed 2 bases from V and 2 bases from J, with 8 bases in between. Germline V gene data show CDR1 as SGHRS and CDR2 as YFSETQ. The CDR3 has 13 amino acids. DNA for the CDR3: TGCGCCAGCAGCTTCGAGGGCGCCTACGAGCAGTACTTC. Protein: CASSFEGAYEQYF.

The chain carries TRBV10-2 and TRBJ1-3; possible D gene TRBD1, 6 bases. The CDR3 loop spans 15 amino acids. CDR1 and CDR2 (germline): WSHSY, SAAADI. The V gene lost 5 bases and the J gene lost 4 bases, with 15 bases spanning the gap. The CDR3 DNA follows: TGCGCCAGCAGTCTGATAGGGGGTATGGGAAACACCATATATTTT. This sequence encodes CASSLIGGMGNTIYF.

J is TRBJ2-2 and V is TRBV19; D is undetermined. V was clipped by 0 bases and J by 7 bases, with 6 bases between them. Germline V gives CDR1 LNHDA, CDR2 SQIVND (reference sequence). The CDR3 is 13 amino acids. The CDR3 nucleotides are TGTGCCAGTAGTATAGATCGGAGCGGGGAGCTGTTTTTT. This translates into CASSIDRSGELFF.

The chain couples TRBV5-6 to TRBJ1-4; D gene ambiguous. Germline lookup yields CDR1 SGHDT and CDR2 YYEEEE. Trimming left V 1 base short and J 5 bases short, with 12 bases between. The CDR3 runs to 15 residues. The CDR3 protein is CASSLIHGRNEKLFF. The CDR3 bases are TGTGCCAGCAGCTTGATTCACGGGAGAAATGAAAAACTGTTTTTT.

V usage is TRBV9 and J usage is TRBJ2-3, with no clear D. Trimming cost V 0 bases and J 0 bases, with 5 bases left between them. The germline gives CDR1 SGDLS, CDR2 YYNGEE. The CDR3 has 14 amino acids. The DNA for the CDR3 is TGTGCCAGCAGCGTAGGAGCGAGCACAGATACGCAGTATTTT. Its translation: CASSVGASTDTQYF.

This clone was seen a few times. The gene calls are TRBV5-6 and TRBJ2-2, with 12 bases identical to TRBD1. CDR1 is SGHDT, CDR2 YYEEEE, per germline. After removal of 4 bases from V and 7 bases from J, the junction contained 8 bases not matched to a gene. This CDR3 is 16 amino acids long. This chain's CDR3 is CASSPGTGGYGGELFF. Written as DNA, the CDR3 is TGTGCCAGCAGCCCCGGGACAGGGGGCTACGGCGGGGAGCTGTTTTTT.

The rearrangement uses TRBV7-8 and TRBJ1-6, with TRBD1 matching 7 bases. The V and J ends lost 1 base and 6 bases, in that order; junction bases with no gene match: 3. Germline V gene lookup returns CDR1 SGHVS and CDR2 FQNEAQ. The CDR3 has 15 amino acids. CDR3 nucleotide sequence: TGTGCCAGCAGCTTAGACAGGGGTGGTAATTCACCCCTCCACTTT. Residues: CASSLDRGGNSPLHF.

The chain employs TRBV6-5 and TRBJ1-1; D not resolved. This CDR3 is 14 amino acids long. The germline gives CDR1 MNHEY, CDR2 SVGAGI. V lost 8 bases, J lost 4 bases, and 17 bases lay in between. The CDR3 DNA reads as TGTGCCAGCCCCAGAATTGCACGGGGCACTGAAGCTTTCTTT. It is translated as CASPRIARGTEAFF.

The chain is built from TRBV6-5 and TRBJ1-1; unclear D gene. Germline CDR1 is MNHEY and CDR2 is SVGAGI. Trimming took off 6 bases at V and 0 bases at J, with 11 bases between the two ends. The CDR3 consists of 14 residues. The CDR3: CASRIAGVNTEAFF. The CDR3 DNA reads TGTGCCAGCAGGATCGCTGGAGTGAACACTGAAGCTTTCTTT.

CDR3 amino acids: CASSFGGDYGYTF. CDR3 DNA: TGTGCCAGCAGTTTTGGGGGGGACTATGGCTACACCTTC. The chain couples TRBV12-3 or TRBV12-4 to TRBJ1-2, with D possibly TRBD1 on 5 matching bases. V was pared by 3 bases and J by 3 bases, with 8 bases between. The CDR3 extends over 13 amino acids.

The J gene is TRBJ1-2, the V gene TRBV6-5, with D maybe TRBD1 (6 bases). Germline V gives CDR1 MNHEY, CDR2 SVGAGI. Deletions cut 6 bases from V and 4 bases from J, with 18 bases between. The CDR3 is 15 amino acids. The CDR3 DNA reads as TGTGCCAGCAGCACAGGGTGGGGCAAGGTCTATGGCTACACCTTC. It is translated as CASSTGWGKVYGYTF.

To note about this clone: The junction shows a germline mismatch at one end, possibly a read error. The sample contains more than one DNA sequence encoding this CDR3. The rearrangement uses TRBV2 and TRBJ1-2; TRBD1 might be the D (5 bases). This CDR3 is 14 amino acids long. The germline gives CDR1 SNHLY, CDR2 FYNNEI. DNA of the CDR3: TGCGCCAGCAGTGCGCGGGGGTCGGTCCATGGCTACACCTTC. Residues: CASSARGSVHGYTF.

V gene TRBV2 combines with J gene TRBJ1-4, with 9 positions matching TRBD1. CDR1 is SNHLY and CDR2 is FYNNEI in the germline V gene. V was pared by 2 bases and J by 4 bases, with 5 bases of the junction left unmatched. The CDR3 sequence is 16 residues long. The CDR3 sequence is CASSEFRDRVNEKLFF. The CDR3 DNA follows: TGTGCCAGCAGTGAATTCCGGGACAGGGTTAATGAAAAACTGTTTTTT.

This chain uses TRBV10-3 with TRBJ2-1; TRBD2 agrees at 9 bases. V shed 0 bases and J 3 bases; nucleotides not matched to a gene: 3. The germline CDR1 and CDR2 sequences are ENHRY and SYGVKD. The CDR3 is 16 residues long. DNA of the CDR3: TGTGCCATCAGTGAGTCGAGCGGGGGGTTCTACAATGAGCAGTTCTTC. Translated, it gives CAISESSGGFYNEQFF.

The rearrangement uses TRBV9 and TRBJ2-2; 7 positions match TRBD2. With V trimmed by 4 bases and J by 5 bases, 11 bases remained unmatched. Germline V gene lookup returns CDR1 SGDLS and CDR2 YYNGEE. The CDR3 has 16 amino acids. The CDR3 sequence is CASSPLGGGKTGELFF. In DNA, the CDR3 is TGTGCCAGCAGCCCCCTGGGGGGGGGAAAAACCGGGGAGCTGTTTTTT.

V is TRBV25-1 and J is TRBJ1-1; maybe TRBD1 (5 bases). CDR1 is MGHDK, CDR2 SYGVNS, per germline. V lost 11 bases and J lost 4, with 11 bases in between. The CDR3 contains 11 residues. CDR3 DNA sequence: TGTGCCTCAGGGTATGGCACTGAAGCTTTCTTT. Its translation is CASGYGTEAFF.

The rearrangement uses TRBV7-3 and TRBJ2-2; D unclear. The germline V and J ends were trimmed by 5 bases and 4 bases, with 5 bases remaining between them. The V gene's germline CDR1 is SGHTA and CDR2 FQGTGA. This CDR3 region has 12 residues. For the CDR3, the DNA is TGTGCCAGCAGCATCTCCACCGGGGAGCTGTTTTTT. Translated, it gives CASSISTGELFF.

This rearrangement joins TRBV6-5 to TRBJ1-3, with 7 bases fitting TRBD1. Germline trimming cut 10 bases from V and 3 bases from J; bases unmatched to any gene: 12. Per the germline V gene, CDR1 is MNHEY and CDR2 is SVGAGI. The CDR3 is 15 residues long. CDR3 loop: CATLTGHRFGNTIYF. The CDR3 bases are TGTGCCACCCTGACAGGGCACCGCTTTGGAAACACCATATATTTT.

This clone was counted once. The genes are TRBV5-6 and TRBJ1-4; the D gene is possibly TRBD1 (5 bases). Per the germline V gene, CDR1 is SGHDT and CDR2 is YYEEEE. The CDR3 runs to 15 residues. Trimming removed 7 bases from V and 3 bases from J, with 16 bases in between. DNA of the CDR3: TGTGCCAGCGGAGCTGGGGCAGCACCTAATGAAAAACTGTTTTTT. Translated: CASGAGAAPNEKLFF.

J is TRBJ2-5 and V is TRBV4-1; the D gene is possibly TRBD2 (6 bases). CDR1 MGHRA and CDR2 YSYEKL come from the germline V gene. V was shortened by 0 bases and J by 4 bases, with 9 bases between the two germline ends. The CDR3 is 14 residues long. The CDR3 sequence is CASSQEEGLETQYF. CDR3 in DNA: TGCGCCAGCAGCCAAGAGGAGGGGCTAGAGACCCAGTACTTC.

The CDR3: CATKGTGANTEAFF. The CDR3 nucleotides read TGCGCCACGAAAGGTACAGGGGCGAACACTGAAGCTTTCTTT. The rearrangement links TRBV10-1 to TRBJ1-1; 7 bases are a match to TRBD1. Germline CDR1 and CDR2: WNHNN and SYGVQD (reference sequence). This CDR3 has 14 amino acids. After removal of 10 bases from V and 1 base from J, the junction contained 9 bases not matched to a gene.